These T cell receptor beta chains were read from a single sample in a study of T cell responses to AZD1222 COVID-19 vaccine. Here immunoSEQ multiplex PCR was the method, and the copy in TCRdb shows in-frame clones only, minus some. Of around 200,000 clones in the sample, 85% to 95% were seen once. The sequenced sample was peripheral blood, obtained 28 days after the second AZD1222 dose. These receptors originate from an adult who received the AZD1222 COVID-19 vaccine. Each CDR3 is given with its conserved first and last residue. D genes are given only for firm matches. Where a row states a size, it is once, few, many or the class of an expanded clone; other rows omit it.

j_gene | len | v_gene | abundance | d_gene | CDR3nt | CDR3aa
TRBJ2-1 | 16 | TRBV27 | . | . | TGTGCCAGCAGTATCCCCAGGGGTCTGTCCTACAATGAGCAGTTCTTC | CASSIPRGLSYNEQFF
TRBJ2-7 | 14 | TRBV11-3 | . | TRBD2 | TGTGCCAGCAGCCCGACGGCGGGGGGGCACGAGCAGTACTTC | CASSPTAGGHEQYF
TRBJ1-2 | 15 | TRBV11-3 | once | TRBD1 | TGTGCCAGCAGCTTAGAGGCAGGGGGCACCTATGGCTACACCTTC | CASSLEAGGTYGYTF
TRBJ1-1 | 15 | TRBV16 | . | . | TGTGCCAGCAGCCAATCGGCCGCGACGGGCACTGAAGCTTTCTTT | CASSQSAATGTEAFF
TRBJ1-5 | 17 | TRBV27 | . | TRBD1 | TGTGCCAGCAGTCCGCGACAGGGGCACAATAGCAATCAGCCCCAGCATTTT | CASSPRQGHNSNQPQHF
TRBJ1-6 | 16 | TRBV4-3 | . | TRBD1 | TGCGCCAGCAGCCAAGATATCGGGACAGAAAATTCACCCCTCCACTTT | CASSQDIGTENSPLHF
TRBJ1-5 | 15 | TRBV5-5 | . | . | TGTGCCAGCAGCTTAACCGGGGGCCCTAATCAGCCCCAGCATTTT | CASSLTGGPNQPQHF
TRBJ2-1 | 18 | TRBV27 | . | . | TGTGCCAGCAGTTTACGGTTGCTGCCGGGGTCGCAACCCAATGAGCAGTTCTTC | CASSLRLLPGSQPNEQFF
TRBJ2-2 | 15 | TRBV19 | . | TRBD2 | TGTGCCAGTAGTACTACCGAACTAGCGACCGGGGAGCTGTTTTTT | CASSTTELATGELFF
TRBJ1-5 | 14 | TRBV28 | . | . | TGTGCCAGCAGTAGAACTAAGCGGGGACAGCCCCAGCATTTT | CASSRTKRGQPQHF
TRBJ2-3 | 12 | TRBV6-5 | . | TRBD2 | TGTGCCAGCAGTTTACTAGCGAGCACGCAGTATTTT | CASSLLASTQYF
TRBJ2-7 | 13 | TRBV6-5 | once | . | TGTGCCACGCATCACCCGATGGCGGGCGAGCAGTACTTC | CATHHPMAGEQYF
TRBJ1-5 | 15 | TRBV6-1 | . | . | TGTGCCAGCAGTGAAGCGGAAACAGGCAATCAGCCCCAGCATTTT | CASSEAETGNQPQHF
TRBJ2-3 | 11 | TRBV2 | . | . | TGTGCCAGCAGTCAAACAGATACGCAGTATTTT | CASSQTDTQYF
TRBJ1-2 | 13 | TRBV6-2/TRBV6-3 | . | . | TGTGCCAGCAGTTACTCGATGTCCTATGGCTACACCTTC | CASSYSMSYGYTF
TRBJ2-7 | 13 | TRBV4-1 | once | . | TGCGCCAGCAGCCAAAAGACAGGACACGAGCAGTACTTC | CASSQKTGHEQYF
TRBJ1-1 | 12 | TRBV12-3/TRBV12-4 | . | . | TGTGCCAGCAGCCAACAAAGCACTGAAGCTTTCTTT | CASSQQSTEAFF
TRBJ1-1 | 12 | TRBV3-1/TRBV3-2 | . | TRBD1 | TGTGCCAGCAGCCCCAGGGGGCGGGTAGCTTTCTTT | CASSPRGRVAFF
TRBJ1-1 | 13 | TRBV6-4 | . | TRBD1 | TGTGCCAGAAGGGGGCTTCGGAACACTGAAGCTTTCTTT | CARRGLRNTEAFF
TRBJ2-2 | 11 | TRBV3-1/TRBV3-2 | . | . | TGTGCCAGCAGCCAAGAAGGGGAGCTGTTTTTT | CASSQEGELFF
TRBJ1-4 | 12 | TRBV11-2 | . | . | TGTGCCAGCAGCTTAAGGGGTGAAAAACTGTTTTTT | CASSLRGEKLFF
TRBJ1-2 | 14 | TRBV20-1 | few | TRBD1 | TGCAGTGCTAGTGAGACAGGGGAGAACTATGGCTACACCTTC | CSASETGENYGYTF
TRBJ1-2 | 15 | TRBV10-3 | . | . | TGTGCCATTTCCCCCGTCAGACTTTGGATGGATGGCTACACCTTC | CAISPVRLWMDGYTF
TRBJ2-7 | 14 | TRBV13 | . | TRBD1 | TGTGCCAGCAGCCACAGGGACAGGAATTACGAGCAGTACTTC | CASSHRDRNYEQYF
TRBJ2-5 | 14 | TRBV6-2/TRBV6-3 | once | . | TGTGCCAGCAGCCCCTTTGGCGGGAAAGAGACCCAGTACTTC | CASSPFGGKETQYF
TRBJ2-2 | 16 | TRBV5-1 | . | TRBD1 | TGCGCCAGCAGCTGGAGACAACAGGGGGCGACCGGGGAGCTGTTTTTT | CASSWRQQGATGELFF
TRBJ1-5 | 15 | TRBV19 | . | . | TGTGCCAGTAGTATAGATCGTGGACAAAATCAGCCCCAGCATTTT | CASSIDRGQNQPQHF
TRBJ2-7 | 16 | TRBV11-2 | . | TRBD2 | TGTGCCAGCAGCTTAGTCGCTAGCGGGACGTCCTACGAGCAGTACTTC | CASSLVASGTSYEQYF
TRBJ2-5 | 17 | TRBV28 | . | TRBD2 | TGTGCCAGCAGCCACCGGGCTCCGACTAGCGCAGGAGAGACCCAGTACTTC | CASSHRAPTSAGETQYF